The present T cell receptor (beta chain) was sequenced within a study of blood T cell repertoires in COVID-19. CDR1 SGHAT and CDR2 FQNNGV come from the germline V gene. J gave up 5 bases and V 3 bases, and 11 bases lay outside the gene matches. CDR3 size: 17 residues. Sequencing was performed with immunoSEQ multiplex PCR; in TCRdb, only in-frame clones are kept and a portion is missing. The data hold approximately 50,000 clones, with 77% observed a single time. Sequencing was performed on peripheral blood. The sequence derives from a man in his 70s with active or convalescent COVID-19. V gene TRBV11-2 combines with J gene TRBJ2-2; 8 positions match TRBD2. The CDR3 coding sequence is TGTGCCAGCAGCTTGTTGGGCGCGGGAGGCTCGACCGGGGAGCTGTTTTTT. Amino acid sequence: CASSLLGAGGSTGELFF.